This T cell receptor (beta chain) comes out of a study of OX40 agonist ivuxolimab in advanced cancers. Study-level background: Ivuxolimab was a fully human IgG2 agonistic monoclonal antibody targeting the costimulatory receptor OX40 (CD134). Intravenous ivuxolimab was administered to patients every 2 weeks at six dose levels: 0.01, 0.1, 0.3, 1.5, 3 and 10 mg/kg. Of the approximately 50 dose-escalation patients, hepatocellular carcinoma was present in about 20, melanoma in around 15, renal cell carcinoma in 9 and head and neck cancer in 9. In the dose-escalation cohort, around four fifths of patients were male, and the mean age was approximately 60 years, with a range of roughly 23 to 85. Patients were allowed to have had prior anti-PD-1, anti-PD-L1 or anti-CTLA-4 therapy, and around 40% of the dose-escalation patients had previously received checkpoint inhibitors. Partial responses occurred in three dose-escalation patients, of whom one had hepatocellular carcinoma and two had cutaneous melanoma. Peripheral TCRbeta sequencing aimed to test whether ivuxolimab altered TCR sequence diversity and caused clonal T-cell expansion. The paper covers the monotherapy dose-escalation part of the phase I ivuxolimab trial, which included N of about 50 patients. What the study reported, not specific to this receptor: Partial responders in the 0.1-3.0 mg/kg groups had among the lowest normalized peripheral clonal expansion, especially among CD8+ T cells. The antigen specificity of the peripheral T cells that underwent clonal expansion was not determined. At doses of 0.1 to 3.0 mg/kg, clonal expansion of both CD4+ and CD8+ blood T cells was observed from baseline to week 6. Low levels of normalized T-cell clonal expansion were also seen in some patients who did not respond. After ivuxolimab, CD8+ T cells had more expanded clones than CD4+ T cells on average.

The CDR3 sequence holds 16 residues, the cysteine and phenylalanine included. The retained sequence is limited to the CDR3, 48 bases, with the frame set at the first base. The germline V gene (reference sequence) sets CDR1 to SGHNT and CDR2 to YYREEE. V was cut back by 3 bases and J by 5 bases, leaving a gap of 20 bases between them. Genomic DNA was isolated from the sorted cells so that the TCRbeta CDR3 region could be sequenced. The immunoSEQ Assay was used to sequence the TCRbeta CDR3 regions. TCRdb provides this immuneACCESS table in a form limited to in-frame rearrangements. Some clones are lacking; in checked studies, under half of them reflect an unresolved V gene, and why the rest are absent is not known. Within this sample are 75,000 to 100,000 clones, with approximately 90% of them counted one time only. In total, the top ten clones hold over 0.4% of the sample. On this clone: Its antigen is currently not known. No quality values exist for individual bases; no much larger clone is one base distant.

The trial excluded patients who had a history of autoimmune disease or who were on systemic immunosuppression. Peripheral blood for TCR sequencing was collected from all dose cohorts at baseline, on cycle 4 day 1, and on cycle 7 day 1. Samples came from an open-label, multicenter, first-in-human phase I dose-escalation trial of ivuxolimab. Adults with locally advanced or metastatic melanoma, renal cell carcinoma, hepatocellular carcinoma or head and neck squamous cell carcinoma were enrolled in the trial. Before TCR sequencing, CD4+ T cells and CD8+ T cells from peripheral blood were sorted into separate populations.

This receptor was obtained from an adult with an advanced solid tumor such as melanoma, head and neck, liver or kidney cancer. This sequence uses TRBV5-4 and TRBJ1-2; a weak D assignment points to TRBD1 (5 bases agree). This specimen consisted of CD4+ or CD8+ T cells sorted from blood, obtained in a trial of the OX40 agonist ivuxolimab. The CDR3 sequence is CASSYDWGDGGYGYTF. The DNA sequence is given as TGTGCCAGCAGCTACGATTGGGGGGACGGTGGATATGGCTACACCTTC. Here the CDR3 is joined to the reference TRBV5-4 and TRBJ1-2 genes, and the full variable domain is: ETGVTQSPTHLIKTRGQQVTLRCSSQSGHNTVSWYQQALGQGPQFIFQYYREEENGRGNFPPRFSGLQFPNYSSELNVNALELDDSALYLCASSYDWGDGGYGYTFGSGTRLTVV.